This T cell receptor (beta chain) originates from a study of blood T cell repertoires in COVID-19. Turning to the study itself: Collection of acute and convalescent COVID-19 samples took place in the United States, Italy and Spain.

Sequencing was performed with immunoSEQ multiplex PCR; in TCRdb, only in-frame clones are kept and a portion is missing. This table holds approximately 56,000 clones, about 90% found once. Trimming stripped 2 bases from V and 7 bases from J, with 12 bases between. The germline CDR1 and CDR2 sequences are GTSNPN and SVGIG (reference sequence). CDR3 length equals 14 residues. The clonotype was recovered from a man of 80 years or more with active or convalescent COVID-19. The specimen sequenced was peripheral blood. The gene calls are TRBV30 and TRBJ1-6, with D tentatively TRBD1 (6 bases). The DNA for the CDR3 is TGTGCCTGGAGTAGGGGTCAGGGGAATTCACCCCTCCACTTT. Translated: CAWSRGQGNSPLHF.